Described below is a single TCR beta chain sequence and its context. What it binds is unknown. Reverse transcription used roughly 0.45 to 1 ug RNA and random hexamers. An immunoSEQ multiplex PCR generated amplified TCR beta CDR3 products spanning 54 Vbeta and 13 Jbeta. TCRdb processed the immunoSEQ multiplex PCR reads anew with MiXCR; each CDR3 protein has one entry. The table has about 140,000 distinct CDR3 sequences, approximately 93% seen once. This entry comes from a study of CD8 T cells in Susac syndrome. Germline V gives CDR1 SGHVS, CDR2 FNYEAQ. Trimming stripped 1 base from V and 3 bases from J, with 14 bases between. CDR3 size: 16 residues. Study-level results: It was acknowledged in the study that the number of individuals who were included in its TCR sequencing and HLA analysis was relatively small.

Sequencing of TCR beta was performed on blood CD8+ and CD4+ T cells. The TEMRA cells underwent FACS enrichment, while the CD8+ and CD4+ T cells underwent negative isolation. This receptor was taken from a human donor in good health. V and J are TRBV7-6 and TRBJ2-3; the D gene is possibly TRBD2 (6 bases). The sample consisted of CD8+ T cells from PBMCs. CDR3 residues: CASSLEAGSGTDTQYF. DNA for the CDR3: TGTGCCAGCAGCTTAGAGGCGGGGTCGGGGACAGATACGCAGTATTTT.